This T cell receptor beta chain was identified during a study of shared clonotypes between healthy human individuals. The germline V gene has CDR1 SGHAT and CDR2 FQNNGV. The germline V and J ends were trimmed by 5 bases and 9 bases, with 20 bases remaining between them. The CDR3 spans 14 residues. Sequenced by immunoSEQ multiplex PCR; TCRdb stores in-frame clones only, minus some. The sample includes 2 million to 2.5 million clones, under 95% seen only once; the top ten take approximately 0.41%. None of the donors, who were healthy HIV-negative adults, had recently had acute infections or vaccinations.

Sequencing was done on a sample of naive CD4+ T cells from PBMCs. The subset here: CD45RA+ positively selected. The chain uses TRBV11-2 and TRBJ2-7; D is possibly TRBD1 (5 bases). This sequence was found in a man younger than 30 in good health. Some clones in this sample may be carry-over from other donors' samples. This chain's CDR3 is CASSLLGPGWLQYF. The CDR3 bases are TGTGCCAGCAGCCTCTTAGGGCCAGGGTGGCTGCAGTACTTC. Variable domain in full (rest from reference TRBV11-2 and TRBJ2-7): EAGVAQSPRYKIIEKRQSVAFWCNPISGHATLYWYQQILGQGPKLLIQFQNNGVVDDSQLPKDRFSAERLKGVDSTLKIQPAKLEDSAVYLCASSLLGPGWLQYFGPGTRLTVT.